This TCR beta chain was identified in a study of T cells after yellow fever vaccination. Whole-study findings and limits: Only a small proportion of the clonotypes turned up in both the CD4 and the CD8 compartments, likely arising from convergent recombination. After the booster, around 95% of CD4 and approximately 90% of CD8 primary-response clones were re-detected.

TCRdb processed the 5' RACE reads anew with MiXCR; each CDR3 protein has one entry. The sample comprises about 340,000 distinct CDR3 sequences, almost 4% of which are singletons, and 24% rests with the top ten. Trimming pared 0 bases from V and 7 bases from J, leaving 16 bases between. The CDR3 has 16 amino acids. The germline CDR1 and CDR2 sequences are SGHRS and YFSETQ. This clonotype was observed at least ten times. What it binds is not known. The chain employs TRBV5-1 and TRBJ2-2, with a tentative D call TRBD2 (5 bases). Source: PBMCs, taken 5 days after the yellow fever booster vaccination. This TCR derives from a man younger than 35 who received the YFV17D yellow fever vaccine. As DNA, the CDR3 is TGCGCCAGCAGCTTGGAGGCCTCTAGCTGGCGCGGGGAGCTGTTTTTT. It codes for CASSLEASSWRGELFF.